The T cell receptor beta chain under discussion was sequenced for a study of blood T cell repertoires in COVID-19. The wider study: Italy, Spain and the United States were the sources of the convalescent and acute COVID-19 samples.

This clone was detected only once. V was clipped by 1 base and J by 0 bases; unmatched bases: 8. The CDR3 length is 19 residues. Germline CDR1 is SGHAT and CDR2 is FQNNGV. Source study methods: Reference gene primer amplification gave estimated nucleated cell counts. Data came from immunoSEQ multiplex PCR; TCRdb stores just in-frame clones and leaves some out. V, J and clone size are taken as reported in that table, and D and trimming were inferred from the DNA itself. Of a few hundred thousand clones in the sample, approximately 89% are singletons; the top ten hold 4% to 5%. Sample: peripheral blood. The receptor was isolated from a woman between 40 and 55 years old who had recovered from COVID-19. The rearrangement uses TRBV11-2 and TRBJ2-1; the match to TRBD2 covers 11 bases. The CDR3 DNA sequence: TGTGCCAGCAGCTTAGGAGCTCTAGCGGGGGGCCACTCCTACAATGAGCAGTTCTTC. Its protein is CASSLGALAGGHSYNEQFF.